The source of this T cell receptor beta chain is a study of T cells after yellow fever vaccination (dated by TCRdb to between 2017 and 2020). Concerning the study at large: The SMART-Seq v4 Ultra Low Input RNA kit was used to prepare libraries from fractions with low cell numbers. Bulk TCR alpha and beta repertoires were sequenced longitudinally to track T-cell clones before and after primary and booster YFV17D yellow fever vaccination. Two healthy male donors, one aged 18 to 30 and one aged 30 to 40 years, made up the cohort. Blood samples were taken at several timepoints before and after primary and secondary immunization, and bulk PBMC replicates and cell subsets were isolated.

To note about this clonotype: Its antigen is still unknown. No quality values exist for individual bases; no much larger clone is one base distant.

The CDR1 and CDR2 encoded by the germline V gene are LGHNA and YNFKEQ. The CDR3 covers 14 residues, taking in both the cysteine and the phenylalanine. Only the CDR3 region is kept as DNA, spanning 42 bases read in frame from base 1. Trimming removed 0 bases from V and 5 bases from J, leaving 7 bases between the germline ends. Overall results and qualifications from the work: After the booster, most clones that had expanded after primary vaccination were detected again (about 95% of CD4 and under 90% of CD8), suggesting broad maintenance of memory. Because abundant contaminating clonotypes from the bulk population could be contained in FACS-sorted repertoires, computational filtering was required. A small share of clonotypes occurred in both CD4 and CD8 compartments, likely arising from convergent recombination. The secondary T-cell response was found to be weaker but faster than the primary response, with a peak reached on day 5 rather than on day 15. Because only a couple of donors were included in the study, the extent to which the findings can be generalized is limited.

Per the publication, the treatment or condition label means: live attenuated yellow fever vaccine strain. At each blood-draw timepoint, two biological replicates of bulk PBMCs were collected. A standard Ficoll-Paque protocol was used to isolate PBMCs from peripheral blood. TriZol was used to extract RNA from bulk PBMCs, from CD4 and CD8 fractions, and from dextramer-positive and dextramer-negative fractions. TCR cDNA was synthesized by 5'RACE template switching, which introduced a universal primer site and unique molecular identifiers. Priming of cDNA synthesis was performed from both the TCR alpha and TCR beta constant segments. Two PCR steps were used to amplify libraries, with sample barcodes and sequencing adapters being added in the second step. Sequencing of the libraries was done on either Illumina HiSeq 2500 (2x100 bp) or NovaSeq (2x150 bp). Per the authors' processing: Demultiplexing of reads and collapsing into UMI consensus sequences were performed with MIGEC, and V(D)J alignment was carried out with MiXCR. Vaccine-responding clonotypes were identified with edgeR using replicate PBMC samples, with FDR below 0.01 and a log2 fold change above 5 up to day 15 being required. Each bulk clonotype received a CD4 or CD8 identity based on whether the sequenced CD4 or CD8 repertoire contained that clonotype at higher abundance. TCRdb took the public reads, trimmed them with fastp at Q25, ran MiXCR for clone calling and kept in-frame beta chains. CDR3 protein sequences are deduplicated, and each keeps its most common genes and DNA. TCRdb, not the authors, supplied the V and J calls. For this sample there are some 320,000 distinct CDR3 sequences; more than 8.5% appear just once. The ten largest clonotypes hold roughly 18% of the sample.

This TCR derives from a man between 18 and 35 years old who received the YFV17D yellow fever vaccine. The sequence is built from TRBV4-2 and TRBJ1-4, with TRBD1 tentatively as D gene (6 bases match). The sequenced sample was PBMCs, obtained on the day of the first yellow fever vaccination. For the CDR3, the sequence is CASSQDRGNEKLFF. The DNA is as follows: TGTGCCAGCAGCCAAGATAGGGGGAATGAAAAACTGTTTTTT.